These 4 T cell receptor beta chains originate from one sample sequenced in a study of blood T cell repertoires in COVID-19 (dated by TCRdb to 2019 to 2021). Library generation was performed with the immunoSEQ multiplex PCR assay. TCRdb re-hosts the immuneACCESS table, in-frame sequences only. Its copies lack some clones; in the studies checked, an unresolved V gene accounts for under half of them, and the cause for the rest is not known. The sample table contains approximately 170,000 clones; only one count was recorded for roughly 80% of them. The ten largest make up roughly 3.2% of the sample. Input material: PBMCs or T cells enriched from blood (not recorded which). The source is a woman in her twenties or thirties who had recovered from COVID-19.

The genes are TRBV5-1 and TRBJ2-5, with TRBD2 as a possible D gene (6 bases). The V end was cut by 1 base, the J end by 5 bases, with 12 bases between. Germline CDR1 and CDR2: SGHRS and YFSETQ. This CDR3 comprises 14 residues. Written as DNA, the CDR3 is TGCGCCAGCAGCTTGAGGGTGGCGGGGGAGACCCAGTACTTC. It is translated as CASSLRVAGETQYF.

This chain connects TRBV6-4 to TRBJ1-2; D unclear. With 0 bases removed from V and 9 bases from J, the gap between germline ends came to 20 bases. The CDR3 is made up of 16 amino acids. Germline assignment: CDR1 MRHNA and CDR2 SNTAGT. CDR3 DNA: TGTGCCAGCAGTGACTCGAAGGCAGGTTCCCATTTACGCTACACCTTC. Its protein is CASSDSKAGSHLRYTF.

This clone has only a few counts. The chain recombines TRBV19 with TRBJ1-5; D gene ambiguous. CDR1 is LNHDA, CDR2 SQIVND, per germline (reference sequence). Trimming stripped 1 base from V and 6 bases from J, with 7 bases between. The CDR3 is 13 amino acids. CDR3 residues: CASSIGRGQPQHF. In nucleotides, the CDR3 is TGTGCCAGTAGTATAGGTAGAGGTCAGCCCCAGCATTTT.

The rearrangement links TRBV10-3 to TRBJ2-6; 12 bases are shared with TRBD1. Germline V gene sequence: CDR1 ENHRY, CDR2 SYGVKD. Trimming cost V 6 bases and J 3 bases; bases outside gene matches: 6. This CDR3 is built from 17 residues. The CDR3 protein is CAISRDRGRGGANVLTF. CDR3 in DNA: TGTGCCATCAGCCGGGACAGGGGGCGTGGTGGGGCCAACGTCCTGACTTTC.